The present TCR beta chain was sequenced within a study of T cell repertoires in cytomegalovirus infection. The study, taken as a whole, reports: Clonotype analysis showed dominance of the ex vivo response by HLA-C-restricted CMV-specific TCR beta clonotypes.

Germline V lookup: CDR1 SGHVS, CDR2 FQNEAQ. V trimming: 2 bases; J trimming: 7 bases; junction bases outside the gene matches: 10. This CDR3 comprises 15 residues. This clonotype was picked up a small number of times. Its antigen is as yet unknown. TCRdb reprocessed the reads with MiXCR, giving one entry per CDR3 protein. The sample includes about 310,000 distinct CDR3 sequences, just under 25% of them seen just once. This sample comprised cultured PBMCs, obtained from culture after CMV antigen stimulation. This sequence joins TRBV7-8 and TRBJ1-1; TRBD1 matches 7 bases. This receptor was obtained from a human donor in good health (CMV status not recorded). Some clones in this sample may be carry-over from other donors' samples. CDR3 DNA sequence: TGTGCCAGCAGCTTAATAGACAGGGCAGGAGTTGAAGCTTTCTTT. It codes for CASSLIDRAGVEAFF.